This paragraph covers one TCR beta chain sequence. Its antigen is currently unknown. The CDR3 extends over 16 amino acids. Germline V gene sequence: CDR1 SGHKS, CDR2 YYEKEE (reference sequence). The data originate from a study of T cells expressing NK-cell markers. Study-level information: Of eight sequenced donors, seven were HCMV-seropositive and one HCMV-seronegative.

Template switching by 5'RACE with UMIs generated the TCR beta cDNA. TCRdb reanalyzed the 5' RACE reads and collapses them to one entry per CDR3 protein, without DNA. The specimen's table records about 260,000 distinct CDR3 sequences. Regarding the study as a whole: Over 5 donors carried dominant NKG2C+ clonotypes that made up roughly 1.0-7.5% of their CD8+ T cells.

This chain connects TRBV5-5 to TRBJ2-2; without DNA, the TCRdb call of TRBD2 cannot be checked. This clonotype was sampled from a woman aged 18 to 69 in good health. The sample taken for sequencing was blood T cells: a sorted CD56 or NKG2C T cell subset, CD4+ or CD8+ T cells, or bulk PBMC T cells (not recorded which). CDR3 amino acids: CASSEASGRPHGELFF. The full variable domain, with the rest looked up from reference TRBV5-5 and TRBJ2-2, is DAGVTQSPTHLIKTRGQQVTLRCSPISGHKSVSWYQQVLGQGPQFIFQYYEKEERGRGNFPDRFSARQFPNYSSELNVNALLLGDSALYLCASSEASGRPHGELFFGEGSRLTVL.